This paragraph reports one T cell receptor beta chain. This CDR3 comprises 12 residues. CDR1 is SNHLY and CDR2 is FYNNEI in the germline V gene. After removal of 8 bases from V and 6 bases from J, the junction contained 6 bases not matched to a gene. The data were taken from a study of blood T cell repertoires in COVID-19. In the study's own analysis: How many nucleated cells were present was estimated from reference gene primer amplification. Sequencing used immunoSEQ multiplex PCR; TCRdb keeps in-frame clones, though not all of them. V, J and clone size were drawn from that table, and D and trimming were deduced from the DNA. The table includes 110,000 to 150,000 clones, 86% detected once.

The chain links TRBV2 to TRBJ2-7; 8 bases are shared with TRBD1. The source of this sequence is a man aged 45-65 years who had recovered from COVID-19. The specimen sequenced was PBMCs or T cells enriched from blood (not recorded which). CDR3 region: CASSGDRPEQYV. The CDR3, as DNA: TGTGCCAGCTCTGGGGACAGGCCCGAGCAGTACGTC.